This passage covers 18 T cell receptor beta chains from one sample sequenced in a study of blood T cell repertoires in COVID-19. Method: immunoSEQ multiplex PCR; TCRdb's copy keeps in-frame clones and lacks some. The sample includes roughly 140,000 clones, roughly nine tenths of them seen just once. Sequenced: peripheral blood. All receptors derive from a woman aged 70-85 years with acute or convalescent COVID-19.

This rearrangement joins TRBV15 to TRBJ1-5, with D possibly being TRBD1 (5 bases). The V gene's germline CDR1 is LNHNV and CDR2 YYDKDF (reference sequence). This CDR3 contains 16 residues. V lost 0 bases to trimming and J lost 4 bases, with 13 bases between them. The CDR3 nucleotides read TGTGCCACCAGCAGAGAGTTTGGGGCTCTAAATCAGCCCCAGCATTTT. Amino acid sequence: CATSREFGALNQPQHF.

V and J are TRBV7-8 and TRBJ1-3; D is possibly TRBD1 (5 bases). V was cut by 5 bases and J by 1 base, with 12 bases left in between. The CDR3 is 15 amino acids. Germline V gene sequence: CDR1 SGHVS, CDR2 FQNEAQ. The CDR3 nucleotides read TGTGCCAGCAGCCCAAGACAGAGGTCTGGAAACACCATATATTTT. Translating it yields CASSPRQRSGNTIYF.

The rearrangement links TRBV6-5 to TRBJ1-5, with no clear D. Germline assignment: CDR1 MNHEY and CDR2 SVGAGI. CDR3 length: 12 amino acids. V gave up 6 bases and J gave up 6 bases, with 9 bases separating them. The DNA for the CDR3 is TGTGCCAGCAGCGATATCAGTCAGCCCCAGCATTTT. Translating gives CASSDISQPQHF.

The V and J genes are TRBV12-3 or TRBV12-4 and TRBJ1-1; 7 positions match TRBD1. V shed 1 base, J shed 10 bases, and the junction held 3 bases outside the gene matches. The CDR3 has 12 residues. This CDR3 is CASSLEAGGAFF. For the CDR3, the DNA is TGTGCCAGCAGTTTAGAGGCAGGGGGAGCTTTCTTT.

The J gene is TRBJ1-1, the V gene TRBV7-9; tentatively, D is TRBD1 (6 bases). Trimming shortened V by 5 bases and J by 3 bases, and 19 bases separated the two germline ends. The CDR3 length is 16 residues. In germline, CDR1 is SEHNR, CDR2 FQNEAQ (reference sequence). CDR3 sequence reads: CASSLGPQTGHTEAFF. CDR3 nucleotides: TGTGCCAGCAGCCTAGGACCGCAAACAGGGCACACTGAAGCTTTCTTT.

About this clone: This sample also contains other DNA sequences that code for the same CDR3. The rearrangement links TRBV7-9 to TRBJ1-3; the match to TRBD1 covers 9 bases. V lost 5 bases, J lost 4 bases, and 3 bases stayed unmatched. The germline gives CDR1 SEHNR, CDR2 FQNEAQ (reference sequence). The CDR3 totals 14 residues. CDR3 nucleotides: TGTGCCAGCAGCCGGACAGGGGCAGGAAACACCATATATTTT. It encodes CASSRTGAGNTIYF. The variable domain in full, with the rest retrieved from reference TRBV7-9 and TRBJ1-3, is DTGVSQNPRHKITKRGQNVTFRCDPISEHNRLYWYRQTLGQGPEFLTYFQNEAQLEKSRLLSDRFSAERPKGSFSTLEIQRTEQGDSAMYLCASSRTGAGNTIYFGEGSWLTVV.

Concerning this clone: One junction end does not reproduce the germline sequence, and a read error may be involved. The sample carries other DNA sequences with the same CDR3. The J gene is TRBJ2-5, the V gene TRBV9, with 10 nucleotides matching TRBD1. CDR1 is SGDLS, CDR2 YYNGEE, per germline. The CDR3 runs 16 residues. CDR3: CASSVIGTGVQETQYF. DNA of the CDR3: TGTGCTAGCAGCGTGATCGGGACAGGGGTCCAAGAGACCCAGTACTTC.

CDR3 DNA sequence: TGTGCCAGCAGCCGTTATGACAGGGGGGAATCACCCCTCCACTTT. Its translation is CASSRYDRGESPLHF. The rearrangement joins TRBV3-1 (or the pseudogene TRBV3-2) to TRBJ1-6; 9 bases line up with TRBD1. The germline CDR1 and CDR2 sequences are LGHDT and YNNKEL (reference sequence). The CDR3 runs 15 residues. Trimming took 4 bases from V and 10 from J; bases not matched to a gene: 8.

DNA for the CDR3: TGTGCCACCAGCAGAGAGGGTGACAGGAGATACGGGGAGCTGTTTTTT. It specifies CATSREGDRRYGELFF. The chain links TRBV15 to TRBJ2-2, with D perhaps matching TRBD1 (6 bases). V was pared by 0 bases and J by 7 bases, with 15 bases between. Per the germline V gene, CDR1 is LNHNV and CDR2 is YYDKDF (reference sequence). The CDR3 length is 16 residues.

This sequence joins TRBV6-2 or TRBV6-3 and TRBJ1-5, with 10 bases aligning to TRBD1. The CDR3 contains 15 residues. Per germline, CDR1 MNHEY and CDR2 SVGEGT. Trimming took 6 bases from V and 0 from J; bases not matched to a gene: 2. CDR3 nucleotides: TGTGCCAGCAGCCGACAGGGGGCTAGCAATCAGCCCCAGCATTTT. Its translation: CASSRQGASNQPQHF.

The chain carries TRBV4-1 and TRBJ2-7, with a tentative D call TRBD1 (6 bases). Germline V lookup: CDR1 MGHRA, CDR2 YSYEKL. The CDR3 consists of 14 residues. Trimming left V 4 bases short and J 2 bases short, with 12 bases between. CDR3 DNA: TGCGCCAGCAGCCCGAAGACAGGCCCCTACGAGCAGTACTTC. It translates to CASSPKTGPYEQYF.

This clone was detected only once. The CDR3 here is CASSMRGRGDNQPQHF. Written as DNA, the CDR3 is TGTGCCAGTAGTATGAGGGGCAGGGGTGACAATCAGCCCCAGCATTTT. The V gene is TRBV19, the J gene TRBJ1-5; tentative D call: TRBD1 (6 bases). Trimming left V 3 bases short and J 3 bases short, with 15 bases between. The germline V gene encodes CDR1 LNHDA and CDR2 SQIVND (reference sequence). CDR3 length: 16 amino acids.

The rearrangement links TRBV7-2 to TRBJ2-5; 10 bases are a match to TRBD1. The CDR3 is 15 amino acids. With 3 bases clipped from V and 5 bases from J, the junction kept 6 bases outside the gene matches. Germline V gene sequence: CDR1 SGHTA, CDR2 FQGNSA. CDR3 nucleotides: TGTGCCAGCAGCTTCCCGGGACAGGGGTGGGAGACCCAGTACTTC. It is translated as CASSFPGQGWETQYF.

The chain's CDR3 is CASSFLTGLSNSPLHF. The CDR3, as DNA: TGTGCCAGCAGCTTTCTGACAGGACTGTCGAATTCACCCCTCCACTTT. The rearrangement uses TRBV11-2 and TRBJ1-6; D may be TRBD1 (6 bases). CDR1 is SGHAT, CDR2 FQNNGV, per germline. The V and J ends lost 3 bases and 7 bases respectively, with 16 bases between them. The CDR3 loop spans 16 amino acids.

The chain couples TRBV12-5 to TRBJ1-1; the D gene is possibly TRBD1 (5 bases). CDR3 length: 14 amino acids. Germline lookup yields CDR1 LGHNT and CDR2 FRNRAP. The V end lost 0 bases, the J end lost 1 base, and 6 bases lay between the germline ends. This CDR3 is CASGLVGGNTEAFF. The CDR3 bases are TGTGCTAGTGGTTTGGTGGGGGGGAACACTGAAGCTTTCTTT.

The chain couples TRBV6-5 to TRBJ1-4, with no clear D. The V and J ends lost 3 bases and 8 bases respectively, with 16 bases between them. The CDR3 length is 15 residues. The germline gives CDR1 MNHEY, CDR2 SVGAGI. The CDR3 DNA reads TGTGCCAGCAGTTATACGGCCGGCCCGGGAGAAAAACTGTTTTTT. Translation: CASSYTAGPGEKLFF.

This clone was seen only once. CDR3 bases: TGTGCCAGCAGGAAGGGGGGGGGAGAGGAAAAACTGTTTTTT. This codes for CASRKGGGEEKLFF. This chain connects TRBV6-5 to TRBJ1-4; D might be TRBD1 (6 bases). This CDR3 region has 14 residues. Germline V gene data show CDR1 as MNHEY and CDR2 as SVGAGI. Deletions cut 6 bases from V and 8 bases from J, with 16 bases between.

The CDR3 DNA sequence: TGTGCCAGCAGCTTTGCTAGCGGGGGGCAGTTCTTC. It yields the protein CASSFASGGQFF. The chain recombines TRBV7-2 with TRBJ2-1, with 10 bases matching TRBD2. Per germline, CDR1 SGHTA and CDR2 FQGNSA. There are 12 residues in the CDR3. The V and J ends lost 3 bases and 12 bases, in that order; junction bases with no gene match: 2.